The rows below give T cell receptor beta chains drawn from one sample of a study of blood T cell repertoires in COVID-19. TCRdb keeps only in-frame clones here, not all; method: immunoSEQ multiplex PCR. Seen here are 110,000 to 150,000 clones, approximately 85% observed once, and the top ten hold less than 2%. The sample was peripheral blood. These receptors were taken from an older man with acute or convalescent COVID-19. Each CDR3 is given with its conserved first and last residue. The D gene is left open where the match is weak. Clone size is given for some rows only: seen once, a few or many times, or a class if the clone is expanded.

clone size: NA; V gene: TRBV2; J gene: TRBJ1-4; D gene: TRBD1; CDR3 protein: CASSRRQGTNEKLFF; CDR3 DNA: TGTGCCAGCAGCCGCCGACAGGGTACTAATGAAAAACTGTTTTTT
clone size: NA; V gene: TRBV28; J gene: TRBJ1-5; D gene: NA; CDR3 protein: CASSTRKVGNQPQHF; CDR3 DNA: TGTGCCAGCAGCACCAGGAAAGTTGGCAATCAGCCCCAGCATTTT
clone size: NA; V gene: TRBV10-1; J gene: TRBJ2-6; D gene: NA; CDR3 protein: CASSPGQNSGANVLTF; CDR3 DNA: TGCGCCAGCAGCCCGGGACAAAACTCTGGGGCCAACGTCCTGACTTTC
clone size: NA; V gene: TRBV5-4; J gene: TRBJ2-6; D gene: NA; CDR3 protein: CASSSPGAGANVLTF; CDR3 DNA: TGTGCCAGCAGCTCCCCCGGGGCTGGGGCCAACGTCCTGACTTTC
clone size: few; V gene: TRBV19; J gene: TRBJ1-1; D gene: NA; CDR3 protein: CASSNNRNTEAFF; CDR3 DNA: TGTGCCAGTAGTAACAACAGGAACACTGAAGCTTTCTTT
clone size: NA; V gene: TRBV5-1; J gene: TRBJ1-2; D gene: NA; CDR3 protein: CASSLGAGQANYGYTF; CDR3 DNA: TGCGCCAGCAGCTTGGGCGCAGGCCAGGCTAACTATGGCTACACCTTC
clone size: NA; V gene: TRBV19; J gene: TRBJ1-1; D gene: TRBD1; CDR3 protein: CASTSWGTGGSRAFF; CDR3 DNA: TGTGCCAGTACTTCATGGGGGACAGGGGGATCGAGAGCTTTCTTT
clone size: once; V gene: TRBV18; J gene: TRBJ2-5; D gene: NA; CDR3 protein: CASSPTGETQYF; CDR3 DNA: TGTGCCAGCTCACCAACGGGAGAGACCCAGTACTTC
clone size: NA; V gene: TRBV6-5; J gene: TRBJ1-1; D gene: TRBD1; CDR3 protein: CASSSPLTGWTEAFF; CDR3 DNA: TGTGCCAGCAGTTCCCCCCTGACAGGGTGGACTGAAGCTTTCTTT
clone size: NA; V gene: TRBV12-3/TRBV12-4; J gene: TRBJ1-2; D gene: NA; CDR3 protein: CASSLNGNYGYTF; CDR3 DNA: TGTGCCAGCAGTTTGAACGGTAACTATGGCTACACCTTC
clone size: NA; V gene: TRBV18; J gene: TRBJ2-5; D gene: TRBD2; CDR3 protein: CASSLAGEGETQYF; CDR3 DNA: TGTGCCAGCTCACTAGCGGGAGAGGGAGAGACCCAGTACTTC
clone size: NA; V gene: TRBV4-1; J gene: TRBJ2-7; D gene: NA; CDR3 protein: CASSQIFNFEGVYEQYF; CDR3 DNA: TGCGCCAGCAGCCAAATATTTAATTTCGAGGGGGTCTACGAGCAGTACTTC
clone size: few; V gene: TRBV5-8; J gene: TRBJ2-5; D gene: TRBD2; CDR3 protein: CASTKGLAGDLETQYF; CDR3 DNA: TGTGCCAGCACCAAGGGACTAGCGGGAGACTTAGAGACCCAGTACTTC
clone size: NA; V gene: TRBV11-2; J gene: TRBJ2-7; D gene: NA; CDR3 protein: CASSLLGFSYEQYF; CDR3 DNA: TGTGCCAGCAGCTTACTAGGTTTCTCCTACGAGCAGTACTTC
clone size: NA; V gene: TRBV20-1; J gene: TRBJ2-7; D gene: TRBD2; CDR3 protein: CSASDSGGRSSYEQYF; CDR3 DNA: TGCAGTGCTAGTGACAGCGGGGGCCGGAGCTCCTACGAGCAGTACTTC
clone size: NA; V gene: TRBV7-8; J gene: TRBJ2-2; D gene: TRBD2; CDR3 protein: CASSSTSGRTGELFF; CDR3 DNA: TGTGCCAGCAGCTCGACTAGCGGGAGAACCGGGGAGCTGTTTTTT
clone size: NA; V gene: TRBV3-1/TRBV3-2; J gene: TRBJ2-5; D gene: NA; CDR3 protein: CASSQTRETQYF; CDR3 DNA: TGTGCCAGCAGCCAAACAAGAGAGACCCAGTACTTC
clone size: NA; V gene: TRBV7-2; J gene: TRBJ2-3; D gene: NA; CDR3 protein: CASSLELGGRGTDTQYF; CDR3 DNA: TGTGCCAGCAGCTTAGAGTTGGGGGGGCGGGGCACAGATACGCAGTATTTT
clone size: NA; V gene: TRBV25-1; J gene: TRBJ2-7; D gene: NA; CDR3 protein: CASEVGGGGYEQYF; CDR3 DNA: TGTGCCAGCGAAGTGGGAGGGGGTGGGTACGAGCAGTACTTC
clone size: NA; V gene: TRBV11-3; J gene: TRBJ1-1; D gene: NA; CDR3 protein: CASSLGPTRGTEAFF; CDR3 DNA: TGTGCCAGCAGCTTAGGGCCTACTCGGGGGACTGAAGCTTTCTTT
clone size: NA; V gene: TRBV3-1/TRBV3-2; J gene: TRBJ1-5; D gene: NA; CDR3 protein: CASSQDLGGFNQPQHF; CDR3 DNA: TGTGCCAGCAGCCAAGATCTGGGGGGTTTCAATCAGCCCCAGCATTTT
clone size: NA; V gene: TRBV5-1; J gene: TRBJ1-3; D gene: NA; CDR3 protein: CASSLASTAGGNTIYF; CDR3 DNA: TGCGCCAGCAGCTTGGCCTCAACCGCGGGGGGAAACACCATATATTTT
clone size: NA; V gene: TRBV29-1; J gene: TRBJ2-1; D gene: NA; CDR3 protein: CSVEGRDDLMDEQFF; CDR3 DNA: TGCAGCGTTGAAGGGAGGGACGACCTCATGGATGAGCAGTTCTTC
clone size: few; V gene: TRBV6-1; J gene: TRBJ2-1; D gene: NA; CDR3 protein: CASSESDRPYNEQFF; CDR3 DNA: TGTGCCAGCAGTGAGTCGGACAGACCCTACAATGAGCAGTTCTTC
clone size: NA; V gene: TRBV9; J gene: TRBJ2-7; D gene: TRBD2; CDR3 protein: CASSSPLAGSEQYF; CDR3 DNA: TGTGCCAGCAGCTCCCCGCTAGCGGGAAGCGAGCAGTACTTC
clone size: NA; V gene: TRBV10-1; J gene: TRBJ2-1; D gene: NA; CDR3 protein: CASSPRDNEQFF; CDR3 DNA: TGCGCCAGCAGTCCCAGGGACAATGAGCAGTTCTTC
clone size: NA; V gene: TRBV2; J gene: TRBJ1-1; D gene: NA; CDR3 protein: CASRGSGGFAEAFF; CDR3 DNA: TGTGCCAGCAGAGGAAGCGGGGGGTTCGCTGAAGCTTTCTTT
clone size: NA; V gene: TRBV6-5; J gene: TRBJ2-3; D gene: NA; CDR3 protein: CASNFQGTDTQYF; CDR3 DNA: TGTGCCAGCAATTTTCAGGGCACAGATACGCAGTATTTT
clone size: NA; V gene: TRBV3-1/TRBV3-2; J gene: TRBJ2-3; D gene: NA; CDR3 protein: CASSQNRRGLLGDTQYF; CDR3 DNA: TGTGCCAGCAGCCAAAATAGGCGGGGCCTCCTAGGTGATACGCAGTATTTT
clone size: NA; V gene: TRBV2; J gene: TRBJ2-7; D gene: TRBD1; CDR3 protein: CASSEGTAAEQYF; CDR3 DNA: TGTGCCAGCAGCGAGGGGACAGCGGCCGAGCAGTACTTC
clone size: NA; V gene: TRBV28; J gene: TRBJ2-3; D gene: NA; CDR3 protein: CASWAGGPIQTQYF; CDR3 DNA: TGTGCCAGTTGGGCCGGGGGGCCCATTCAAACGCAGTATTTT
clone size: NA; V gene: TRBV19; J gene: TRBJ1-1; D gene: TRBD1; CDR3 protein: CASSLRDRMNTEAFF; CDR3 DNA: TGTGCCAGTAGTCTCCGGGACAGAATGAACACTGAAGCTTTCTTT
clone size: NA; V gene: TRBV29-1; J gene: TRBJ1-4; D gene: TRBD1; CDR3 protein: CSVGGQGARKLFF; CDR3 DNA: TGCAGCGTGGGGGGACAGGGGGCGCGGAAACTGTTTTTT
clone size: NA; V gene: TRBV6-5; J gene: TRBJ1-5; D gene: TRBD1; CDR3 protein: CASSRQGPNQPQHF; CDR3 DNA: TGTGCCAGCAGCCGACAGGGTCCCAATCAGCCCCAGCATTTT
clone size: NA; V gene: TRBV18; J gene: TRBJ2-7; D gene: NA; CDR3 protein: CASSPPSVQGNYEQYF; CDR3 DNA: TGTGCCAGCTCACCACCGTCGGTCCAGGGGAACTACGAGCAGTACTTC
clone size: NA; V gene: TRBV5-1; J gene: TRBJ1-2; D gene: NA; CDR3 protein: CASSLSGDYGYTF; CDR3 DNA: TGCGCCAGCAGCTTGTCCGGGGACTATGGCTACACCTTC
clone size: NA; V gene: TRBV27; J gene: TRBJ1-5; D gene: NA; CDR3 protein: CASSLSGSNQPQHF; CDR3 DNA: TGTGCCAGCAGTTTGTCAGGCTCCAATCAGCCCCAGCATTTT
clone size: once; V gene: TRBV3-1/TRBV3-2; J gene: TRBJ2-5; D gene: TRBD2; CDR3 protein: CASSPRAGGRKTQYF; CDR3 DNA: TGTGCCAGCAGCCCTCGCGCGGGGGGTCGGAAGACCCAGTACTTC
clone size: NA; V gene: TRBV3-1/TRBV3-2; J gene: TRBJ2-7; D gene: NA; CDR3 protein: CASSQGYRGYEQYF; CDR3 DNA: TGTGCCAGCAGCCAGGGTTATCGGGGCTACGAGCAGTACTTC
clone size: NA; V gene: TRBV24-1; J gene: TRBJ2-2; D gene: NA; CDR3 protein: CATGGSANTGELFF; CDR3 DNA: TGTGCCACCGGTGGTAGCGCGAACACCGGGGAGCTGTTTTTT
clone size: NA; V gene: TRBV19; J gene: TRBJ2-6; D gene: NA; CDR3 protein: CASSLTPPGFGANVLTF; CDR3 DNA: TGTGCCAGTAGTCTAACCCCCCCAGGGTTCGGGGCCAACGTCCTGACTTTC